Listed here is a single TCR beta chain. Looked up from germline, CDR1 is KGHSH and CDR2 is LQKENI. The trim removed 3 bases at V and 4 bases at J, leaving 5 bases unmatched. The CDR3 is made up of 14 amino acids. The data derive from a study of OX40 agonist ivuxolimab in advanced cancers. In the study overall: Ivuxolimab, an antibody that agonizes OX40 (CD134), was administered to the patients.

Repertoires were generated with immunoSEQ multiplex PCR, while TCRdb's copy carries only in-frame clones and drops some. The sample records roughly 70,000 clones, approximately 78% being singletons. The receptor's source is an adult with an advanced solid tumor such as melanoma, head and neck, liver or kidney cancer. Sequences were derived from CD4+ or CD8+ T cells sorted from blood, sampled in a trial of the OX40 agonist ivuxolimab. The genes are TRBV18 and TRBJ1-2; 7 bases agree with TRBD1. The CDR3: CASSPDRAIYGYTF. CDR3 bases: TGTGCCAGCTCACCTGACAGGGCAATCTATGGCTACACCTTC. Together with reference TRBV18 and TRBJ1-2, the CDR3 gives the full variable domain: NAGVMQNPRHLVRRRGQEARLRCSPMKGHSHVYWYRQLPEEGLKFMVYLQKENIIDESGMPKERFSAEFPKEGPSILRIQQVVRGDSAAYFCASSPDRAIYGYTFGSGTRLTVV.